Presented here are 13 T cell receptor beta chains from one specimen sequenced in a study of blood T cell repertoires in COVID-19. The repertoire was sequenced with immunoSEQ multiplex PCR; TCRdb's copy has only in-frame clones and lacks some. The sample yields 150,000 to 200,000 clones, about 88% seen once. Specimen: peripheral blood. The source of these receptors is a woman in her thirties with active or convalescent COVID-19.

This clone was counted once. The CDR3 sequence: CASRLTGTYEQYF. DNA for the CDR3: TGTGCCAGCAGGCTGACAGGGACCTACGAGCAGTACTTC. J is TRBJ2-7 and V is TRBV27; 7 nucleotides align to TRBD1. Germline V gives CDR1 MNHEY, CDR2 SMNVEV (reference sequence). Trimming removed 6 bases from V and 2 bases from J; junction bases left unmatched: 4. The CDR3 is made up of 13 amino acids.

Notes on this clone: One end of the junction varies from germline; a read error may be responsible. The V gene is TRBV6-5, the J gene TRBJ2-4, with D perhaps TRBD2 (6 bases). The germline gives CDR1 MNHEY, CDR2 SVGAGI. The CDR3 totals 11 residues. For the CDR3, the DNA is TGTGCCAGCAGTTCCGGGACTTATCAGGACTTC. It is translated as CASSSGTYQDF.

V gene TRBV21-1 combines with J gene TRBJ2-3; the table gives TRBD1 as D, unverified against the DNA. TRBV21-1 is designated a pseudogene. The CDR3 consists of 16 residues. The CDR3 DNA is TGTGCCAGCAGCAAAGAGGAGGACAGGATGACAGATACGCAGTATTTT. This translates into CASSKEEDRMTDTQYF.

This chain joins TRBV10-2 and TRBJ2-7; 9 bases are shared with TRBD2. With V trimmed by 3 bases and J by 6 bases, 12 bases remained unmatched. CDR3 size: 16 residues. Germline values: CDR1 WSHSY, CDR2 SAAADI. The CDR3 is CASSEFAGGGISEQYF. In DNA form, the CDR3 reads TGCGCCAGCAGTGAATTTGCGGGAGGGGGGATTAGCGAGCAGTACTTC.

The gene calls are TRBV5-4 and TRBJ1-2; D is unclear. CDR1 and CDR2 (germline): SGHNT, YYREEE (reference sequence). Deletions cut 1 base from V and 4 bases from J, with 14 bases between. The CDR3 sequence is 15 residues long. CDR3 amino acids: CASSLYQATLYGYTF. As DNA, the CDR3 is TGTGCCAGCAGCTTGTATCAGGCTACCCTCTATGGCTACACCTTC.

The sample holds a few counts of this clone. The chain combines TRBV12-2 with TRBJ2-1; the DNA was not used to check the table's D call, TRBD2. TRBV12-2 is deemed a pseudogene. This CDR3 spans 14 amino acids. In DNA, the CDR3 is TGTGCAAGTCGTGGGGGGGACCACTACAATGAGCAGTTCTTC. This sequence encodes CASRGGDHYNEQFF.

In this sample, this clone is medium-sized (0.01 to 0.1%). The chain is built from TRBV7-2 and TRBJ2-7; D is unresolved. Trimming pared 5 bases from V and 7 bases from J, leaving 18 bases between. Germline V lookup: CDR1 SGHTA, CDR2 FQGNSA. This CDR3 spans 14 amino acids. CDR3 coding DNA: TGTGCCAGCAGCCCGCGGATCGCGGTCTGGGAGCAGTACTTC. Translating gives CASSPRIAVWEQYF.

The gene calls are TRBV5-1 and TRBJ2-1; 12 bases map to TRBD2. CDR1 and CDR2 (germline): SGHRS, YFSETQ. The V segment lost 4 bases and the J segment 5 bases; nucleotides outside the gene matches: 13. The CDR3 sequence is 18 residues long. The CDR3 spells CASSPVPQRLAGDNEQFF. The CDR3, as DNA: TGCGCCAGCAGCCCAGTACCCCAACGACTAGCGGGGGACAATGAGCAGTTCTTC.

The chain joins TRBV29-1 to TRBJ2-5, with D perhaps matching TRBD1 (6 bases). The V and J ends lost 7 bases and 5 bases respectively, with 14 bases between them. Germline V gives CDR1 SQVTM, CDR2 ANQGSEA. This CDR3 comprises 12 residues. CDR3 in DNA: TGCAGCGCTGCGACAGGCACGGAGACCCAGTACTTC. It encodes CSAATGTETQYF.

The V gene is TRBV18, the J gene TRBJ2-3; 9 bases are shared with TRBD2. The CDR3 consists of 17 residues. J gave up 7 bases and V 0 bases, and 11 bases lay outside the gene matches. Looked up from germline, CDR1 is KGHSH and CDR2 is LQKENI. The CDR3 loop reads CASSPPGGGAGPNTQYF. In DNA, the CDR3 is TGTGCCAGCTCACCACCGGGCGGGGGGGCCGGCCCGAATACGCAGTATTTT.

Points on this clone: The same CDR3 also results from other DNA sequences found in this sample. The chain carries TRBV18 and TRBJ1-5; 10 nucleotides align to TRBD1. The CDR3 consists of 14 residues. Germline CDR1 KGHSH, CDR2 LQKENI. V lost 2 bases, J lost 5 bases, and 0 bases stayed unmatched. The CDR3 region is CASSPGTGDQPQHF. The CDR3, as DNA: TGTGCCAGCTCACCAGGGACAGGGGATCAGCCCCAGCATTTT.

The table lists this clone with a count of one. The chain recombines TRBV28 with TRBJ1-1, with a tentative D call TRBD1 (6 bases). V was cut by 4 bases and J by 5 bases, with 8 bases left in between. Germline V lookup: CDR1 MDHEN, CDR2 SYDVKM. The CDR3 loop spans 12 amino acids. CDR3 sequence reads: CASSWTVTEAFF. In DNA, the CDR3 is TGTGCCAGCAGTTGGACAGTAACTGAAGCTTTCTTT.

The chain has TRBV27 and TRBJ2-2; maybe TRBD2 (6 bases). This CDR3 has 14 residues. Germline V gene lookup returns CDR1 MNHEY and CDR2 SMNVEV (reference sequence). V was trimmed by 4 bases and J by 4 bases, leaving 10 bases between them. DNA of the CDR3: TGTGCCAGCAGTTGGGGTAGCGGCACCGGGGAGCTGTTTTTT. It yields the protein CASSWGSGTGELFF.